The rows below give T cell receptor beta chains drawn from one sample of a study of technical replicates of blood from a handful of donors. The table came from immunoSEQ multiplex PCR; TCRdb's copy has only in-frame clones and leaves some out. Of about 83,000 clones in the sample, roughly nine tenths were seen once. The sequenced sample was T cells isolated from PBMCs. These receptors were obtained from a human donor in good health. CDR3s include the opening cysteine and the closing phenylalanine or tryptophan. Fields, in order: J gene, CDR3 length, D gene, V gene, clone size, CDR3 DNA, CDR3 protein. D genes are given only for firm matches. Not every row has a clone size; where given, it reads once, few, many or a size class.

J gene: TRBJ2-1; CDR3 length: 14; D gene: .; V gene: TRBV19; clone size: .; CDR3 DNA: TGTGCCAGTAGTATAGCCTCAGGGGGGAATGAGCAGTTCTTC; CDR3 protein: CASSIASGGNEQFF
J gene: TRBJ1-2; CDR3 length: 14; D gene: TRBD1; V gene: TRBV5-1; clone size: once; CDR3 DNA: TGCGCCAGCAGCTTGGGGGGGACAGGGATCGGCTACACCTTC; CDR3 protein: CASSLGGTGIGYTF
J gene: TRBJ2-7; CDR3 length: 14; D gene: TRBD1; V gene: TRBV6-5; clone size: .; CDR3 DNA: TGTGCCAGCCGCCGGGACAGGGATTCCTACGAGCAGTACTTC; CDR3 protein: CASRRDRDSYEQYF
J gene: TRBJ1-1; CDR3 length: 12; D gene: .; V gene: TRBV10-2; clone size: few; CDR3 DNA: TGCGCCAGCAGTGGCGGAAACACTGAAGCTTTCTTT; CDR3 protein: CASSGGNTEAFF
J gene: TRBJ2-7; CDR3 length: 15; D gene: TRBD1; V gene: TRBV27; clone size: .; CDR3 DNA: TGTGCCAGCAGTAAGCCGGGACAGGGGGGCTACGAGCAGTACTTC; CDR3 protein: CASSKPGQGGYEQYF
J gene: TRBJ2-1; CDR3 length: 16; D gene: .; V gene: TRBV15; clone size: .; CDR3 DNA: TGTGCCACCAGCAGAGATCTGGCAGGGAGGTACAATGAGCAGTTCTTC; CDR3 protein: CATSRDLAGRYNEQFF
J gene: TRBJ2-7; CDR3 length: 11; D gene: .; V gene: TRBV11-1; clone size: .; CDR3 DNA: TGTGCCAGCAGCTTACTGCGAGAGCAGTACTTC; CDR3 protein: CASSLLREQYF
J gene: TRBJ2-6; CDR3 length: 14; D gene: TRBD1; V gene: TRBV30; clone size: .; CDR3 DNA: TGTGCCTGGAGCCAGGGGGCTGGGGCCAACGTCCTGACTTTC; CDR3 protein: CAWSQGAGANVLTF
J gene: TRBJ2-3; CDR3 length: 16; D gene: TRBD1; V gene: TRBV6-6; clone size: .; CDR3 DNA: TGTGCCAGCAGTTCCTACTCGACAGGGGTTCAAGATACGCAGTATTTT; CDR3 protein: CASSSYSTGVQDTQYF
J gene: TRBJ2-1; CDR3 length: 16; D gene: TRBD1; V gene: TRBV4-1; clone size: once; CDR3 DNA: TGCGCCAGCCGGAAGACAGGGGGTACGATCTACAATGAGCAGTTCTTC; CDR3 protein: CASRKTGGTIYNEQFF
J gene: TRBJ1-5; CDR3 length: 14; D gene: TRBD1; V gene: TRBV30; clone size: .; CDR3 DNA: TGTGCCTGGAGTGGGGGACAGGGCGAGGAGCCCCAGCATTTT; CDR3 protein: CAWSGGQGEEPQHF
J gene: TRBJ2-1; CDR3 length: 20; D gene: TRBD2; V gene: TRBV6-1; clone size: .; CDR3 DNA: TGTGCCAGCAGTGAAGCTATGGGACTAGCGGGAGGAGTCTACTACAATGAGCAGTTCTTC; CDR3 protein: CASSEAMGLAGGVYYNEQFF
J gene: TRBJ2-7; CDR3 length: 13; D gene: .; V gene: TRBV14; clone size: once; CDR3 DNA: TGTGCCAGCAGCCAAGATGGGCTCTACGAGCAGTACTTC; CDR3 protein: CASSQDGLYEQYF
J gene: TRBJ2-7; CDR3 length: 17; D gene: TRBD1; V gene: TRBV5-4; clone size: .; CDR3 DNA: TGTGCCAGCAGCTTGATTTGGGACGGGACAGGGGGTGACGAGCAGTACTTC; CDR3 protein: CASSLIWDGTGGDEQYF
J gene: TRBJ2-7; CDR3 length: 15; D gene: TRBD1; V gene: TRBV27; clone size: .; CDR3 DNA: TGTGCCAGCAGTTTATCGGCCAGGGGGCCTCGCGAGCAGTACTTC; CDR3 protein: CASSLSARGPREQYF
J gene: TRBJ2-1; CDR3 length: 13; D gene: TRBD1; V gene: TRBV7-2; clone size: .; CDR3 DNA: TGTGCCAGCAGCTGGACAGGGTGGAATGAGCAGTTCTTC; CDR3 protein: CASSWTGWNEQFF
J gene: TRBJ2-1; CDR3 length: 15; D gene: TRBD1; V gene: TRBV6-5; clone size: .; CDR3 DNA: TGTGCCAGCAGTTACGGACAGGGGGAAAACAATGAGCAGTTCTTC; CDR3 protein: CASSYGQGENNEQFF
J gene: TRBJ2-7; CDR3 length: 17; D gene: .; V gene: TRBV21-1; clone size: .; CDR3 DNA: TGTGCCAGCAGCAAAGCTAGGAGACAGTTACGCTCCTACGAGCAGTACTTC; CDR3 protein: CASSKARRQLRSYEQYF
J gene: TRBJ2-2; CDR3 length: 13; D gene: .; V gene: TRBV5-4; clone size: .; CDR3 DNA: TGTGCCAGCAGCTTGGAGCCAACCGGGGAGCTGTTTTTT; CDR3 protein: CASSLEPTGELFF
J gene: TRBJ1-2; CDR3 length: 15; D gene: TRBD1; V gene: TRBV27; clone size: .; CDR3 DNA: TGTGCCAGCAGTCCGCTAGGGGACAGGGCGGAGGGCTACACCTTC; CDR3 protein: CASSPLGDRAEGYTF
J gene: TRBJ2-7; CDR3 length: 19; D gene: .; V gene: TRBV28; clone size: once; CDR3 DNA: TGTGCCAGCAGTTCCATCAAAAATCCCTCAGGGTTCCCCTCCTACGAGCAGTACTTC; CDR3 protein: CASSSIKNPSGFPSYEQYF
J gene: TRBJ1-1; CDR3 length: 14; D gene: .; V gene: TRBV7-3; clone size: .; CDR3 DNA: TGTGCCAGCAGCGTCCGCCCTGACGGGGCTGAAGCTTTCTTT; CDR3 protein: CASSVRPDGAEAFF
J gene: TRBJ2-7; CDR3 length: 16; D gene: .; V gene: TRBV7-9; clone size: .; CDR3 DNA: TGTGCCAGCAGCATTGGCTTTCAGGGTGGATCCTACGAGCAGTACTTC; CDR3 protein: CASSIGFQGGSYEQYF
J gene: TRBJ2-5; CDR3 length: 14; D gene: TRBD2; V gene: TRBV19; clone size: .; CDR3 DNA: TGTGCCAGTAGTATAGGCGGGAGGGGAGAGACCCAGTACTTC; CDR3 protein: CASSIGGRGETQYF
J gene: TRBJ1-5; CDR3 length: 16; D gene: .; V gene: TRBV7-2; clone size: .; CDR3 DNA: TGTGCCAGCAGCTTACAGGCGTTCCATAGCAATCAGCCCCAGCATTTT; CDR3 protein: CASSLQAFHSNQPQHF
J gene: TRBJ2-2; CDR3 length: 14; D gene: .; V gene: TRBV19; clone size: .; CDR3 DNA: TGTGCCAGTAGAAGATCGACAAATACCGGGGAGCTGTTTTTT; CDR3 protein: CASRRSTNTGELFF
J gene: TRBJ2-2; CDR3 length: 14; D gene: .; V gene: TRBV18; clone size: .; CDR3 DNA: TGTGCCAGCTCATGGGCTAGCCCCACCGGGGAGCTGTTTTTT; CDR3 protein: CASSWASPTGELFF
J gene: TRBJ2-7; CDR3 length: 15; D gene: .; V gene: TRBV6-5; clone size: .; CDR3 DNA: TGTGCCAGCAGTTCCGGTCCAGGGAGGATCTACGAGCAGTACTTC; CDR3 protein: CASSSGPGRIYEQYF
J gene: TRBJ1-1; CDR3 length: 13; D gene: TRBD1; V gene: TRBV6-5; clone size: .; CDR3 DNA: TGTGCCAGCAGCACAGGGGGTATGACTGAAGCTTTCTTT; CDR3 protein: CASSTGGMTEAFF
J gene: TRBJ1-2; CDR3 length: 14; D gene: .; V gene: TRBV5-1; clone size: once; CDR3 DNA: TGCGCCAGCAGCCCACAGGGAAGCGACTATGGCTACACCTTC; CDR3 protein: CASSPQGSDYGYTF
J gene: TRBJ2-1; CDR3 length: 11; D gene: .; V gene: TRBV28; clone size: .; CDR3 DNA: TGTGCCAGCACCAATTTCAATGAGCAGTTCTTC; CDR3 protein: CASTNFNEQFF
J gene: TRBJ2-1; CDR3 length: 12; D gene: .; V gene: TRBV5-6; clone size: .; CDR3 DNA: TGTGCCAGCAGCATCGGTGTTGCTGAGCAGTTCTTC; CDR3 protein: CASSIGVAEQFF
J gene: TRBJ1-1; CDR3 length: 14; D gene: .; V gene: TRBV27; clone size: .; CDR3 DNA: TGTGCCACTGGAACCTGGAGGAAGGCGACTGAAGCTTTCTTT; CDR3 protein: CATGTWRKATEAFF
J gene: TRBJ1-1; CDR3 length: 12; D gene: .; V gene: TRBV28; clone size: few; CDR3 DNA: TGTGCCAGCAGTTTATCGTACACTGAAGCTTTCTTT; CDR3 protein: CASSLSYTEAFF
J gene: TRBJ2-3; CDR3 length: 13; D gene: .; V gene: TRBV5-5; clone size: .; CDR3 DNA: TGTGCCAGCAGCTTGTTCCCCGGGGATACGCAGTATTTT; CDR3 protein: CASSLFPGDTQYF
J gene: TRBJ2-5; CDR3 length: 12; D gene: .; V gene: TRBV7-9; clone size: .; CDR3 DNA: TGTGCCAGCAGCTTAGCGCGAGAGACCCAGTACTTC; CDR3 protein: CASSLARETQYF
J gene: TRBJ1-1; CDR3 length: 14; D gene: TRBD1; V gene: TRBV6-1; clone size: .; CDR3 DNA: TGTGCCAGCGGCCGGGACAGGGCCTACACTGAAGCTTTCTTT; CDR3 protein: CASGRDRAYTEAFF
J gene: TRBJ1-4; CDR3 length: 11; D gene: .; V gene: TRBV28; clone size: .; CDR3 DNA: TGTGCCGCCGGGGGTTTCGAAAAACTGTTTTTT; CDR3 protein: CAAGGFEKLFF
J gene: TRBJ2-3; CDR3 length: 17; D gene: TRBD2; V gene: TRBV4-1; clone size: .; CDR3 DNA: TGCGCCAGCAGCCAGCGCCTAGCGGGAGGTAACACAGATACGCAGTATTTT; CDR3 protein: CASSQRLAGGNTDTQYF
J gene: TRBJ1-1; CDR3 length: 13; D gene: TRBD1; V gene: TRBV2; clone size: .; CDR3 DNA: TGTGCCAGCAATGGAGACAGGGGTACTGAAGCTTTCTTT; CDR3 protein: CASNGDRGTEAFF
J gene: TRBJ2-2; CDR3 length: 17; D gene: .; V gene: TRBV7-9; clone size: .; CDR3 DNA: TGTGCCAGCAGCACCAACATCGTCCCTCCGGGCACCGGGGAGCTGTTTTTT; CDR3 protein: CASSTNIVPPGTGELFF
J gene: TRBJ1-2; CDR3 length: 11; D gene: .; V gene: TRBV25-1; clone size: .; CDR3 DNA: TGTGCCAGCAGTGAGGAGTATGGCTACACCTTC; CDR3 protein: CASSEEYGYTF
J gene: TRBJ1-1; CDR3 length: 13; D gene: .; V gene: TRBV29-1; clone size: .; CDR3 DNA: TGCAGCGTTCTTAGCGCCCTGAACACTGAAGCTTTCTTT; CDR3 protein: CSVLSALNTEAFF
J gene: TRBJ1-1; CDR3 length: 13; D gene: .; V gene: TRBV7-8; clone size: .; CDR3 DNA: TGTGCCAGCAGCTTCTTCGGGAACACTGAAGCTTTCTTT; CDR3 protein: CASSFFGNTEAFF
J gene: TRBJ2-3; CDR3 length: 14; D gene: .; V gene: TRBV4-1; clone size: once; CDR3 DNA: TGCGCCAGCAGCCAAGCTCTAATTGAGGATACGCAGTATTTT; CDR3 protein: CASSQALIEDTQYF
J gene: TRBJ2-3; CDR3 length: 12; D gene: .; V gene: TRBV29-1; clone size: .; CDR3 DNA: TGCAGCGTTGCGAACTACCCAGATACGCAGTATTTT; CDR3 protein: CSVANYPDTQYF